These 25 T cell receptor beta chains originate from one sample sequenced in a study of blood T cell repertoires in COVID-19. Sequenced by immunoSEQ multiplex PCR; TCRdb stores in-frame clones only, minus some. Of 150,000 to 250,000 clones in the sample, about nine tenths were seen once. The sequenced material came from PBMCs or T cells enriched from blood (not recorded which). These receptors all come from a woman aged 25 to 39 who had recovered from COVID-19.

Here the CDR3 reads CASSFRGLGNQPQHF. As DNA, the CDR3 is TGTGCCAGCAGCTTCAGGGGCTTGGGCAATCAGCCCCAGCATTTT. The V gene is TRBV28, the J gene TRBJ1-5, with D possibly matching TRBD1 (6 bases). Trimming took off 6 bases at V and 2 bases at J, with 14 bases between the two ends. Germline CDR1 is MDHEN and CDR2 is SYDVKM. This CDR3 spans 15 amino acids.

CDR3 nucleotides: TGTGCCAGTAGACTATCAATGGGGGCCACTAATGAAAAACTGTTTTTT. Translated: CASRLSMGATNEKLFF. This chain connects TRBV19 to TRBJ1-4, with D perhaps TRBD1 (6 bases). V lost 6 bases, J lost 2 bases, and 16 bases lay in between. CDR1 is LNHDA and CDR2 is SQIVND in the germline V gene (reference sequence). This CDR3 has 16 amino acids. Full variable domain (remainder filled in from reference TRBV19 and TRBJ1-4): DGGITQSPKYLFRKEGQNVTLSCEQNLNHDAMYWYRQDPGQGLRLIYYSQIVNDFQKGDIAEGYSVSREKKESFPLTVTSAQKNPTAFYLCASRLSMGATNEKLFFGSGTQLSVL.

This chain joins TRBV12-5 and TRBJ1-1, with 8 bases lining up with TRBD1. Trimming cost V 5 bases and J 3 bases; bases outside gene matches: 14. The CDR3 has 17 residues. Per germline, CDR1 LGHNT and CDR2 FRNRAP. The CDR3 DNA reads as TGTGCTAGTGGTCCGCCCCTAAACAGGGGGAGGGACACTGAAGCTTTCTTT. Its protein is CASGPPLNRGRDTEAFF.

This clone appeared a single time. J is TRBJ2-1 and V is TRBV13, with 9 bases aligning to TRBD2. The CDR3 is 13 amino acids. V was clipped by 1 base and J by 12 bases; unmatched bases: 4. Germline V gives CDR1 PRHDT, CDR2 FYEKMQ (reference sequence). Here the CDR3 DNA reads TGTGCCAGCAGCTTAGAGGCGGGAGGGTGGCAGTTCTTC. This encodes CASSLEAGGWQFF.

The gene calls are TRBV6-1 and TRBJ2-1; D ambiguous. V shed 0 bases and J shed 9 bases, with 9 bases lying between them. The V gene's germline CDR1 is MNHNS and CDR2 SASEGT. CDR3 length: 13 amino acids. This CDR3 is CASSEARQTEQFF. The CDR3, as DNA: TGTGCCAGCAGTGAAGCGCGGCAAACTGAGCAGTTCTTC.

This chain uses TRBV14 with TRBJ1-5; TRBD1 might be the D (5 bases). The germline CDR1 and CDR2 sequences are SGHDN and FVKESK. V lost 4 bases, J lost 1 base, and 14 bases lay in between. This CDR3 has 16 amino acids. DNA of the CDR3: TGTGCCAGCAGCCGAGTACGCAGGGAAAGCAATCAGCCCCAGCATTTT. This codes for CASSRVRRESNQPQHF.

The chain links TRBV7-9 to TRBJ1-1; D is uncertain. The germline V gene encodes CDR1 SEHNR and CDR2 FQNEAQ (reference sequence). V gave up 2 bases and J gave up 6 bases, with 10 bases separating them. The CDR3 runs to 13 residues. The DNA of the CDR3 is TGTGCCAGCAGCTTATCGGCCAGGCCTGAAGCTTTCTTT. It encodes CASSLSARPEAFF. The full variable domain, completed using reference TRBV7-9 and TRBJ1-1, is DTGVSQNPRHKITKRGQNVTFRCDPISEHNRLYWYRQTLGQGPEFLTYFQNEAQLEKSRLLSDRFSAERPKGSFSTLEIQRTEQGDSAMYLCASSLSARPEAFFGQGTRLTVV.

This sequence joins TRBV7-2 and TRBJ2-7; TRBD1 is a possible D gene (5 bases). The ends were cut back, 5 bases at V and 3 bases at J, with 14 bases in the middle. Per the germline V gene, CDR1 is SGHTA and CDR2 is FQGNSA. The CDR3 length is 14 residues. The CDR3 DNA sequence: TGTGCCAGCAGCCAACGACAGTGGATCTACGAGCAGTACTTC. Its protein is CASSQRQWIYEQYF.

V and J are TRBV6-5 and TRBJ1-3; a possible D gene is TRBD1 (5 bases). Germline CDR1 reads MNHEY; CDR2 reads SVGAGI. The CDR3 consists of 15 residues. The germline V and J ends were trimmed by 6 bases and 3 bases, with 15 bases remaining between them. DNA for the CDR3: TGTGCCAGCAGAAATGGTGGGGGAGGTGGAAACACCATATATTTT. Its protein product is CASRNGGGGGNTIYF.

This clone was seen just once. The chain carries TRBV11-2 and TRBJ1-2; perhaps TRBD1 as D (5 bases). Germline V gene sequence: CDR1 SGHAT, CDR2 FQNNGV. The CDR3 spans 15 residues. Trimming removed 4 bases at V and 4 bases at J, with 16 bases between. The chain's CDR3 is CASSYHHQGIYGYTF. The CDR3 nucleotides are TGTGCCAGCAGCTACCACCATCAGGGAATCTATGGCTACACCTTC.

This clone was recorded only once. The rearrangement joins TRBV7-3 to TRBJ1-5; D uncertain. This CDR3 has 13 residues. Germline V gives CDR1 SGHTA, CDR2 FQGTGA. V lost 5 bases to trimming and J lost 5 bases, with 10 bases between them. The CDR3 DNA reads as TGTGCCAGCAGCCTTGATAGATATCAGCCCCAGCATTTT. Protein: CASSLDRYQPQHF.

This clone has more than one count but fewer than ten. The chain employs TRBV6-2 or TRBV6-3 and TRBJ2-1; maybe TRBD1 (5 bases). From germline, CDR1 is MNHEY and CDR2 SVGEGT. The CDR3 spans 14 residues. With 5 bases removed from V and 4 bases from J, the gap between germline ends came to 12 bases. The CDR3 sequence: CASSAGRVYNEQFF. The DNA for the CDR3 is TGTGCCAGCAGTGCAGGGCGCGTATACAATGAGCAGTTCTTC.

V is TRBV7-2 and J is TRBJ1-1; D is perhaps TRBD1 (6 bases). The CDR3 spans 16 residues. Trimming removed 2 bases from V and 3 bases from J, with 16 bases in between. The germline V gene encodes CDR1 SGHTA and CDR2 FQGNSA. The CDR3 DNA follows: TGTGCCAGCAGCTTAAGTGGGGGCGCAGAGGACACTGAAGCTTTCTTT. Its translation: CASSLSGGAEDTEAFF.

The chain joins TRBV2 to TRBJ2-5, with 15 bases fitting TRBD2. Germline lookup yields CDR1 SNHLY and CDR2 FYNNEI. The V and J ends lost 3 bases and 5 bases, in that order; junction bases with no gene match: 4. This CDR3 is built from 16 residues. CDR3 loop: CASSDGLAGGQETQYF. The CDR3 DNA sequence: TGTGCCAGCAGTGATGGACTAGCGGGGGGGCAGGAGACCCAGTACTTC.

The rearrangement links TRBV7-3 to TRBJ2-7; 12 bases are a match to TRBD1. The V segment lost 4 bases and the J segment 4 bases; nucleotides outside the gene matches: 5. The CDR3 is 15 amino acids. Germline assignment: CDR1 SGHTA and CDR2 FQGTGA. The CDR3: CASSWGTGGGYEQYF. The CDR3 DNA sequence: TGTGCCAGCAGCTGGGGGACAGGGGGCGGGTACGAGCAGTACTTC.

This clone was counted at least ten times. This chain links TRBV9 with TRBJ1-6; D remains unclear. V lost 3 bases and J 5 bases, leaving 9 bases between the germline ends. CDR3 length: 14 amino acids. Looked up from germline, CDR1 is SGDLS and CDR2 is YYNGEE. The CDR3 protein is CASSENPDNSPLHF. Written as DNA, the CDR3 is TGTGCCAGCAGCGAAAATCCTGATAATTCACCCCTCCACTTT.

The V and J genes are TRBV7-9 and TRBJ1-1, with D perhaps matching TRBD1 (5 bases). CDR3 length equals 14 residues. Trimming took 2 bases from V and 2 from J, leaving 9 bases between them. The germline V gene encodes CDR1 SEHNR and CDR2 FQNEAQ (reference sequence). CDR3 sequence reads: CASSLRRGNTEAFF. Written as DNA, the CDR3 is TGTGCCAGCAGCTTACGAAGGGGAAACACTGAAGCTTTCTTT.

This chain uses TRBV7-3 with TRBJ1-1, with D hard to call. This CDR3 contains 13 residues. V lost 4 bases and J 2 bases, leaving 8 bases between the germline ends. Germline CDR1 is SGHTA and CDR2 is FQGTGA. CDR3: CASSSYLNTEAFF. DNA for the CDR3: TGTGCCAGCAGCTCCTACTTAAACACTGAAGCTTTCTTT.

The rearrangement uses TRBV19 and TRBJ1-3; the match to TRBD1 covers 9 bases. With 6 bases clipped from V and 2 bases from J, the junction kept 5 bases outside the gene matches. CDR1 and CDR2 (germline): LNHDA, SQIVND (reference sequence). This CDR3 is built from 15 residues. The CDR3 protein is CASRRQGGTGNTIYF. The CDR3, as DNA: TGTGCCAGTAGGCGACAGGGGGGGACTGGAAACACCATATATTTT.

V is TRBV4-2 and J is TRBJ2-3, with 15 bases that match TRBD2. The CDR3 covers 18 residues. CDR1 and CDR2 (germline): LGHNA, YNFKEQ. Losses at the gene ends were 4 bases for V and 4 bases for J; bases not matched to a gene: 9. The CDR3 region has the DNA TGTGCCAGCAGCCCCCCGGGACTAGCGGGGGGATTTGCAGATACGCAGTATTTT. It encodes CASSPPGLAGGFADTQYF.

The chain recombines TRBV4-1 with TRBJ2-7; 8 bases fit TRBD2. In germline, CDR1 is MGHRA, CDR2 YSYEKL. CDR3 length: 16 amino acids. V dropped 1 base and J dropped 6; count of bases not matched to a gene: 11. DNA for the CDR3: TGCGCCAGCAGCCAAGTTGAAGCGGGAGAGATAAGCGAGCAGTACTTC. This translates into CASSQVEAGEISEQYF.

The chain carries TRBV7-8 and TRBJ1-5; 9 positions agree with TRBD1. This CDR3 has 17 residues. Germline V gives CDR1 SGHVS, CDR2 FQNEAQ. Unmatched junction bases numbered 4, after V lost 1 base and J lost 0 bases. The CDR3 reads CASSLGTGGLSNQPQHF. The CDR3 region has the DNA TGTGCCAGCAGCTTAGGAACAGGGGGCCTTAGCAATCAGCCCCAGCATTTT.

This clone was seen just once. The J gene is TRBJ1-5, the V gene TRBV6-5; D not certain. Germline assignment: CDR1 MNHEY and CDR2 SVGAGI. V was pared by 2 bases and J by 6 bases, with 17 bases between. The CDR3 extends over 16 amino acids. The CDR3 sequence: CASSYGVVRISQPQHF. The CDR3 DNA sequence: TGTGCCAGCAGTTACGGAGTAGTTCGCATATCTCAGCCCCAGCATTTT.

V gene TRBV24-1 combines with J gene TRBJ2-1; 8 bases are shared with TRBD1. Germline assignment: CDR1 KGHDR and CDR2 SFDVKD. The CDR3 length is 17 residues. V lost 0 bases, J lost 4 bases, and 7 bases stayed unmatched. In DNA form, the CDR3 reads TGTGCCACCAGTGATTTGGGCGGGACAGGCGCGTACAATGAGCAGTTCTTC. Translating gives CATSDLGGTGAYNEQFF.

This rearrangement joins TRBV24-1 to TRBJ2-7, with D uncertain. Germline CDR1 and CDR2: KGHDR and SFDVKD. Trimming pared 4 bases from V and 9 bases from J, leaving 15 bases between. The length of the CDR3 is 13 residues. In nucleotides, the CDR3 is TGTGCCACCAGTGACCTTCTGCGAGGTGGGCAGTACTTC. This sequence encodes CATSDLLRGGQYF.